Only a few counts were recorded for the clone carrying this TCR beta chain. Its target is unknown. The data derive from a study of post-analysis software for immune sequencing data. Study outcomes and limitations: Controls showed lower frequencies than patients for several TRBV segments, and TRBV5-6, TRBV5-1 and TRBV20-1 were among these.

The junction had 9 bases not matched to a gene; V was cut back by 1 base and J by 3 bases. The CDR3 has 17 residues. CDR1 and CDR2 from the germline V gene are LGHNA and YNFKEQ. TCR beta cDNA libraries had unique molecular identifiers. MiXCR, applied by TCRdb to the PCR reads, yields one record per CDR3 protein. This table holds approximately 460,000 distinct CDR3 sequences, over 35% found once. V and J are TRBV4-2 and TRBJ2-3; 8 bases align to TRBD2. The origin of this receptor is a girl between 10 and 17 years old with multiple sclerosis. The sequenced sample consisted of blood. The CDR3, as DNA: TGTGCCAGCAGCCAAGGGCGGGAGGTACGCACAACAGATACGCAGTATTTT. It encodes CASSQGREVRTTDTQYF.